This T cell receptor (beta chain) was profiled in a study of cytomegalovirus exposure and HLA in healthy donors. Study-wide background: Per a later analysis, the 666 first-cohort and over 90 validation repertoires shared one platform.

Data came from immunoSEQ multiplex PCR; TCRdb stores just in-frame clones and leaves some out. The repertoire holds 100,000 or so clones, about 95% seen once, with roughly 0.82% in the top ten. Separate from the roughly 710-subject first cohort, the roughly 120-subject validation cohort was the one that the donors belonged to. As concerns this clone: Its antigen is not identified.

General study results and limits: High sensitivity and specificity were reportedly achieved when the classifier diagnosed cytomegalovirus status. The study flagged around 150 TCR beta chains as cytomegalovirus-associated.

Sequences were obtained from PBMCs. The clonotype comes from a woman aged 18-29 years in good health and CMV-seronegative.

This CDR3 reads CASSLVGGNTIYF. In nucleotides, the CDR3 is TGTGCCAGCAGCTTAGTCGGGGGGAACACCATATATTTT. The gene calls are TRBV7-9 and TRBJ1-3, with D maybe TRBD1 (5 bases). This CDR3 region has 13 residues. Per the germline V gene, CDR1 is SEHNR and CDR2 is FQNEAQ (reference sequence). V was pared by 1 base and J by 7 bases, with 8 bases between.